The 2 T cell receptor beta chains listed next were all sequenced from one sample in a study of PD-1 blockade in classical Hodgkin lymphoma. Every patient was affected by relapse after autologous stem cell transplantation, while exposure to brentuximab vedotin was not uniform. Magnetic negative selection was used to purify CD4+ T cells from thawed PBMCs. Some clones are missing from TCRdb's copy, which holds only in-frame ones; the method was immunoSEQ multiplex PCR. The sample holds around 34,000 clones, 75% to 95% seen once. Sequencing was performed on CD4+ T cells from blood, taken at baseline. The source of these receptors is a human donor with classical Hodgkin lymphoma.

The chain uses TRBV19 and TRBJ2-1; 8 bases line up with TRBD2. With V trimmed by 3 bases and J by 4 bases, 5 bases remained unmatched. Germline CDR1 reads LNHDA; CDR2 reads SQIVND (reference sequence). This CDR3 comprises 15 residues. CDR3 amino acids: CASSIASGPYNEQFF. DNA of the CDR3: TGTGCCAGTAGTATCGCTAGCGGGCCGTACAATGAGCAGTTCTTC.

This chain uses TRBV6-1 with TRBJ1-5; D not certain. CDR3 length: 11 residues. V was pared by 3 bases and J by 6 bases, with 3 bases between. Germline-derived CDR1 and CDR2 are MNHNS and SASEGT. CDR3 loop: CASSDFQPQHF. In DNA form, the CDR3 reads TGTGCCAGCAGTGACTTTCAGCCCCAGCATTTT.